These T cell receptor beta chains were read from a single sample in a study of OX40 agonist ivuxolimab in advanced cancers. Assay: immunoSEQ multiplex PCR; the TCRdb copy retains only in-frame clones and omits some. This table has about 83,000 clones, approximately 91% appearing once. The material sequenced was CD4+ or CD8+ T cells sorted from blood, taken in a trial of the OX40 agonist ivuxolimab. The receptors were gathered from an adult with an advanced solid tumor such as melanoma, head and neck, liver or kidney cancer. The CDR3 runs from the conserved cysteine through the conserved F or W. D genes are given only for firm matches. Size tells how often a clone was seen (once, few, many) or the class of an expanded clone, and some rows leave it out.

clone_size	d_call	cdr3_length	v_call	j_call	cdr3_aa	cdr3_nt
-	-	15	TRBV2	TRBJ1-2	CASSIETAANPGYTF	TGTGCCAGCAGTATTGAGACAGCGGCGAATCCTGGCTACACCTTC
-	-	15	TRBV6-5	TRBJ1-3	CASRQTGQSGNTIYF	TGTGCCAGCCGCCAAACAGGGCAATCTGGAAACACCATATATTTT
-	-	17	TRBV5-1	TRBJ2-3	CASSLEVPGFRADTQYF	TGCGCCAGCAGCTTGGAGGTCCCGGGGTTCAGGGCAGATACGCAGTATTTT
-	TRBD1	14	TRBV7-2	TRBJ2-5	CASSLARQGKTQYF	TGTGCCAGCAGCTTAGCGCGACAGGGGAAGACCCAGTACTTC
-	-	16	TRBV19	TRBJ2-1	CASTRGVGGLYNEQFF	TGTGCCAGTACCAGGGGGGTAGGGGGTCTCTACAATGAGCAGTTCTTC
-	TRBD2	16	TRBV11-2	TRBJ2-2	CASSLNSGGNTGELFF	TGTGCCAGCAGCTTAAACAGCGGGGGGAACACCGGGGAGCTGTTTTTT
-	TRBD2	18	TRBV5-6	TRBJ2-2	CASSLGLAGLGYTGELFF	TGTGCCAGCAGCTTGGGACTAGCGGGACTAGGCTACACCGGGGAGCTGTTTTTT
once	TRBD1	16	TRBV5-6	TRBJ2-5	CASSFAGTGNVRTQYF	TGTGCCAGCAGCTTTGCCGGGACAGGGAATGTGCGGACCCAGTACTTC
-	TRBD1	15	TRBV7-2	TRBJ1-1	CASSSRQGPNTEAFF	TGTGCCAGCAGCTCCCGACAGGGTCCCAACACTGAAGCTTTCTTT
few	TRBD2	14	TRBV6-5	TRBJ2-7	CASRRAGGPYEQYF	TGTGCCAGCAGACGAGCGGGGGGCCCCTACGAGCAGTACTTC
-	-	16	TRBV7-2	TRBJ1-6	CASSSGWRSRNSPLHF	TGTGCCAGCAGCTCAGGGTGGAGGTCACGAAATTCACCCCTCCACTTT
-	-	15	TRBV2	TRBJ1-3	CASKLGGYSGNTIYF	TGTGCCAGCAAACTGGGGGGTTACTCTGGAAACACCATATATTTT
-	-	13	TRBV18	TRBJ2-5	CASSLGQKETQYF	TGTGCCAGCTCACTAGGTCAGAAAGAGACCCAGTACTTC
-	-	14	TRBV28	TRBJ2-7	CASSLIGETYEQYF	TGTGCCAGCAGTTTAATCGGGGAAACCTACGAGCAGTACTTC
-	-	16	TRBV6-6	TRBJ2-3	CASSYRRPTSTDTQYF	TGTGCCAGCAGTTACCGGCGGCCTACTAGCACAGATACGCAGTATTTT
-	-	16	TRBV21-1	TRBJ2-4	CASSRPGGVAKNIQYF	TGTGCCAGCAGCAGACCGGGAGGTGTAGCCAAAAACATTCAGTACTTC
-	-	15	TRBV19	TRBJ1-2	CASSVNDDEVYGYTF	TGTGCCAGTAGTGTAAACGATGATGAAGTCTATGGCTACACCTTC
-	-	12	TRBV10-2	TRBJ2-3	CASSSGADTQYF	TGCGCCAGCAGCTCAGGGGCAGATACGCAGTATTTT
-	TRBD2	15	TRBV10-1	TRBJ2-1	CASSEGLAGYNEQFF	TGCGCCAGCAGTGAGGGGCTAGCGGGTTACAATGAGCAGTTCTTC
-	-	14	TRBV5-5	TRBJ2-7	CASSLGLLSYEQYF	TGTGCCAGCAGCTTGGGTTTACTCTCCTACGAGCAGTACTTC
-	-	16	TRBV2	TRBJ1-2	CASSIIRGDGGYGYTF	TGTGCCAGCAGTATTATTCGCGGGGACGGCGGCTATGGCTACACCTTC
-	TRBD2	19	TRBV4-1	TRBJ2-3	CASSQYRRAGGIRTDTQYF	TGCGCCAGCAGCCAGTACCGCCGGGCGGGAGGGATCAGGACAGATACGCAGTATTTT
once	-	16	TRBV9	TRBJ2-1	CASGRSIAGGVDEQFF	TGTGCCAGCGGACGGTCGATAGCAGGAGGGGTAGATGAGCAGTTCTTC
-	-	16	TRBV11-2	TRBJ1-1	CASSAGQWVIWTEAFF	TGTGCCAGCAGCGCCGGGCAATGGGTGATTTGGACTGAAGCTTTCTTT
-	TRBD2	18	TRBV27	TRBJ2-1	CASSLEASGSRSYNEQFF	TGTGCCAGCAGTTTAGAAGCTAGCGGGAGTAGGTCCTACAATGAGCAGTTCTTC
-	-	15	TRBV6-1	TRBJ1-3	CASSDRRGAGNTIYF	TGTGCCAGCAGTGATAGACGGGGGGCTGGAAACACCATATATTTT
-	TRBD1	14	TRBV6-7	TRBJ1-3	CASKQGAEGNTIYF	TGTGCCAGCAAGCAGGGGGCGGAAGGAAACACCATATATTTT
few	-	12	TRBV13	TRBJ2-3	CASSLVADTQYF	TGTGCCAGCAGCTTAGTTGCAGATACGCAGTATTTT
-	-	16	TRBV14	TRBJ2-3	CASSLRQSTSTDTQYF	TGTGCCAGCAGCCTTCGACAGTCTACTAGCACAGATACGCAGTATTTT
-	-	14	TRBV5-1	TRBJ2-2	CASSLLGNTGELFF	TGCGCCAGCAGCTTGTTGGGGAACACCGGGGAGCTGTTTTTT
-	-	15	TRBV4-1	TRBJ1-5	CASSQGNSDYQPQHF	TGCGCCAGCAGCCAAGGGAATAGCGATTATCAGCCCCAGCATTTT
-	TRBD1	15	TRBV28	TRBJ1-5	CASSGDRGRNQPQHF	TGTGCCAGCAGTGGGGACAGGGGTCGAAATCAGCCCCAGCATTTT
-	-	15	TRBV30	TRBJ1-2	CAWSVQRGFNYGYTF	TGTGCCTGGAGTGTACAGAGGGGCTTTAACTATGGCTACACCTTC
-	-	16	TRBV18	TRBJ2-2	CASSPRGPRGTGELFF	TGTGCCAGCTCACCAAGGGGACCCCGTGGCACCGGGGAGCTGTTTTTT
once	-	13	TRBV6-6	TRBJ1-6	CASSRQDNSPLHF	TGTGCCAGCAGCCGACAGGATAATTCACCCCTCCACTTT
-	-	15	TRBV7-2	TRBJ2-7	CASSSDKASVYEQYF	TGTGCCAGCAGCTCCGACAAGGCGAGTGTCTACGAGCAGTACTTC
-	-	17	TRBV7-6	TRBJ1-4	CASSWGSSSATNEKLFF	TGTGCCAGCAGCTGGGGGAGTTCCAGTGCAACTAATGAAAAACTGTTTTTT
-	-	18	TRBV30	TRBJ1-3	CAWSVYLPGRGSGGTIYF	TGTGCCTGGAGTGTTTACCTCCCCGGCAGAGGCTCTGGAGGCACCATATATTTT
-	-	13	TRBV11-2	TRBJ2-7	CASSLAVSYEQYF	TGTGCCAGCAGCTTAGCGGTCTCCTACGAGCAGTACTTC
-	-	12	TRBV30	TRBJ2-3	CAWSVSTDTQYF	TGTGCCTGGAGTGTAAGTACAGATACGCAGTATTTT
-	-	16	TRBV7-9	TRBJ2-1	CASSSPHPRGHNEQFF	TGTGCCAGCAGCTCCCCCCACCCGCGGGGGCACAATGAGCAGTTCTTC
-	TRBD1	14	TRBV6-5	TRBJ2-7	CASSPGTGDGEQYF	TGTGCCAGCAGTCCCGGGACAGGGGATGGCGAGCAGTACTTC